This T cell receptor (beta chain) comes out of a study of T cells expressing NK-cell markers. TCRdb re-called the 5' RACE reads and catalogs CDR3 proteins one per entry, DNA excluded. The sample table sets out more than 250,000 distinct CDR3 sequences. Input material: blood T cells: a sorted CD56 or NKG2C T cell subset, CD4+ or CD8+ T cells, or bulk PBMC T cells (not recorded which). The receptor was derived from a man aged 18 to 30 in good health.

CDR3 amino acids: CAIRGGGEWTQYF. The chain has TRBV10-3 and TRBJ2-5. This CDR3 has 13 residues. In germline, CDR1 is ENHRY, CDR2 SYGVKD.